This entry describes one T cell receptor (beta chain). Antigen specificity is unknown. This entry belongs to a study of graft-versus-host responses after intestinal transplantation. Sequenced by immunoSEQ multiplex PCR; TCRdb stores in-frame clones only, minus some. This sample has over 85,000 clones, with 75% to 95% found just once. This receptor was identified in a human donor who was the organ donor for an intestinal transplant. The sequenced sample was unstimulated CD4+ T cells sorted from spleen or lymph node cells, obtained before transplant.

For the CDR3, the DNA is TGTGCCAGCAGGGACGACAGGGTCTACGAGCAGTACTTC. It encodes CASRDDRVYEQYF. The V gene is TRBV6-1, the J gene TRBJ2-7; 7 nucleotides align to TRBD1. This CDR3 contains 13 residues. Looked up from germline, CDR1 is MNHNS and CDR2 is SASEGT. J was trimmed by 3 bases and V by 6 bases; bases with no gene match: 5.